The next 12 T cell receptor beta chains were all read from a single sample in a study of blood T cell repertoires in COVID-19. Data came from immunoSEQ multiplex PCR; TCRdb stores just in-frame clones and leaves some out. The sample has approximately 150,000 clones; 75% to 90% are singletons. What was sequenced was peripheral blood. The receptors were gathered from a woman aged 45-59 years with acute or convalescent COVID-19.

The gene calls are TRBV7-3 and TRBJ2-3, with 12 bases aligning to TRBD2. Losses at the gene ends were 5 bases for V and 1 base for J; bases not matched to a gene: 4. Germline CDR1 is SGHTA and CDR2 is FQGTGA. The CDR3 has 16 amino acids. As DNA, the CDR3 is TGTGCCAGCAGCGATCGACTAGCGGGGGGCACAGATACGCAGTATTTT. Translating gives CASSDRLAGGTDTQYF.

The V gene is TRBV7-9, the J gene TRBJ1-6; 7 nucleotides line up with TRBD1. V shed 1 base, J shed 7 bases, and the junction held 7 bases outside the gene matches. This CDR3 region has 16 residues. In germline, CDR1 is SEHNR, CDR2 FQNEAQ (reference sequence). CDR3 protein: CASSLVKGAANSPLHF. As DNA, the CDR3 is TGTGCCAGCAGCTTAGTGAAGGGGGCTGCCAATTCACCCCTCCACTTT. Based on the CDR3 plus reference TRBV7-9 and TRBJ1-6, the full variable domain is DTGVSQNPRHKITKRGQNVTFRCDPISEHNRLYWYRQTLGQGPEFLTYFQNEAQLEKSRLLSDRFSAERPKGSFSTLEIQRTEQGDSAMYLCASSLVKGAANSPLHFGNGTRLTVT.

In its sample, this clone was seen once. This chain connects TRBV9 to TRBJ1-3, with D unclear. V was shortened by 2 bases and J by 0 bases, with 6 bases between the two germline ends. Germline loops: CDR1 SGDLS, CDR2 YYNGEE. The CDR3 runs 14 residues. The CDR3: CASSVLSSGNTIYF. Here the CDR3 DNA reads TGTGCCAGCAGCGTCCTTTCCTCTGGAAACACCATATATTTT.

In this sample, this clone turned up once. The chain couples TRBV6-5 to TRBJ2-7, with TRBD1 matching 8 bases. The J segment lost 3 bases and the V segment lost 1 base, leaving 5 bases of the junction unmatched. CDR1 and CDR2 from the germline V gene are MNHEY and SVGAGI. CDR3 length: 15 amino acids. CDR3 sequence: CASSYWGRGLYEQYF. The CDR3 bases are TGTGCCAGCAGTTACTGGGGCAGGGGGCTCTACGAGCAGTACTTC.

The V and J genes are TRBV6-5 and TRBJ1-6; D call uncertain. V was cut by 6 bases and J by 5 bases, with 2 bases left in between. The CDR3 length is 11 residues. Germline CDR1 MNHEY, CDR2 SVGAGI. In DNA form, the CDR3 reads TGTGCCAGCAGCAATAATTCACCCCTCCACTTT. Translation: CASSNNSPLHF.

The chain combines TRBV5-1 with TRBJ2-3; 11 bases map to TRBD2. The V and J ends lost 2 bases and 3 bases, in that order; junction bases with no gene match: 5. The CDR3 has 16 residues. Looked up from germline, CDR1 is SGHRS and CDR2 is YFSETQ. CDR3 nucleotide sequence: TGCGCCAGCAGCTTCCTAGCGGGAGGAGGGACAGATACGCAGTATTTT. Residues: CASSFLAGGGTDTQYF.

The J gene is TRBJ1-1, the V gene TRBV9; 7 nucleotides align to TRBD1. Germline V gene lookup returns CDR1 SGDLS and CDR2 YYNGEE. V shed 8 bases, J shed 0 bases, and the junction held 4 bases outside the gene matches. This CDR3 region has 13 residues. The CDR3 bases are TGTGCCAGTCGCAGGGGGGTGAACACTGAAGCTTTCTTT. This gives the protein CASRRGVNTEAFF.

This chain links TRBV5-1 with TRBJ1-6, with TRBD1 as a possible D gene (5 bases). Germline CDR1 and CDR2: SGHRS and YFSETQ. This CDR3 contains 13 residues. Deletions cut 0 bases from V and 13 bases from J, with 11 bases between. Here the CDR3 reads CASSLAGGVPLHF. The CDR3 region has the DNA TGCGCCAGCAGCTTGGCCGGGGGGGTCCCCCTCCACTTT.

J is TRBJ1-2 and V is TRBV5-4; D call uncertain. The V end lost 2 bases, the J end lost 1 base, and 9 bases lay between the germline ends. Germline V CDR1 and CDR2: SGHNT, YYREEE (reference sequence). The CDR3 is made up of 14 amino acids. This CDR3 is CASSFPGGNYGYTF. The CDR3 DNA is TGTGCCAGCAGCTTTCCAGGTGGTAACTATGGCTACACCTTC.

The chain recombines TRBV6-5 with TRBJ1-6; D not certain. CDR1 and CDR2 from the germline V gene are MNHEY and SVGAGI. V lost 6 bases, J lost 9 bases, and 15 bases lay in between. This CDR3 comprises 14 residues. In DNA form, the CDR3 reads TGTGCCAGCAGCCACCCTGAGGGAGGTTCACCCCTCCACTTT. Its protein product is CASSHPEGGSPLHF.

The CDR3 coding sequence is TGTGCCAGCAGCCTAACTAGCGGGGAATACAATGAGCAGTTCTTC. It codes for CASSLTSGEYNEQFF. V gene TRBV3-1 (or the pseudogene TRBV3-2) combines with J gene TRBJ2-1; 10 nucleotides match TRBD2. The V and J ends lost 4 bases and 4 bases, in that order; junction bases with no gene match: 4. The germline CDR1 and CDR2 sequences are LGHDT and YNNKEL (reference sequence). This CDR3 is 15 amino acids long.

The chain has TRBV7-2 and TRBJ1-2; 8 nucleotides agree with TRBD1. Per the germline V gene, CDR1 is SGHTA and CDR2 is FQGNSA. The CDR3 length is 15 residues. V lost 0 bases, J lost 5 bases, and 5 bases stayed unmatched. CDR3 in DNA: TGTGCCAGCAGCTTAGCTTCGCGGACAGGGTATGGCTACACCTTC. It translates to CASSLASRTGYGYTF. The entire variable domain, with the rest obtained from reference TRBV7-2 and TRBJ1-2, is as follows: GAGVSQSPSNKVTEKGKDVELRCDPISGHTALYWYRQSLGQGLEFLIYFQGNSAPDKSGLPSDRFSAERTGGSVSTLTIQRTQQEDSAVYLCASSLASRTGYGYTFGSGTRLTVV.